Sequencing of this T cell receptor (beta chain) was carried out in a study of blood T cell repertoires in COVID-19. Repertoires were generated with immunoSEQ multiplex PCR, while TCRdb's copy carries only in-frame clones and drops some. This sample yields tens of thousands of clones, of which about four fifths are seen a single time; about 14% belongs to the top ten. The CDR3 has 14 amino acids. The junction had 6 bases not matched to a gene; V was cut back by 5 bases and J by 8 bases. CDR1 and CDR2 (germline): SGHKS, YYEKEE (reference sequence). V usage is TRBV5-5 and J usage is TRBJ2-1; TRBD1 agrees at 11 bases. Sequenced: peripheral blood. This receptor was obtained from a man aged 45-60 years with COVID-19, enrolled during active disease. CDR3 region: CASSRGQGVYEQFF. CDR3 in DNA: TGTGCCAGCAGTAGGGGACAGGGGGTCTATGAGCAGTTCTTC. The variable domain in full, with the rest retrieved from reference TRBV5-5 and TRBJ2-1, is DAGVTQSPTHLIKTRGQQVTLRCSPISGHKSVSWYQQVLGQGPQFIFQYYEKEERGRGNFPDRFSARQFPNYSSELNVNALLLGDSALYLCASSRGQGVYEQFFGPGTRLTVL.